This T cell receptor beta chain was recorded in a study of T cell changes during pregnancy in multiple sclerosis. The table came from immunoSEQ multiplex PCR; TCRdb's copy has only in-frame clones and leaves some out. This table holds approximately 37,000 clones, approximately 94% found once. The V end lost 1 base, the J end lost 3 bases, and 15 bases lay between the germline ends. Germline loops: CDR1 SGHTA, CDR2 FQGNSA. CDR3 length: 16 residues. The material sequenced was CD4+ T cells from peripheral blood mononuclear cells, taken in the third trimester of pregnancy. The sequence was collected from a female donor with multiple sclerosis, enrolled in a pregnancy study. The chain couples TRBV7-2 to TRBJ1-2, with TRBD1 as a possible D gene (6 bases). CDR3 in amino acids: CASSLESTGTDYGYTF. Written as DNA, the CDR3 is TGTGCCAGCAGCTTAGAGAGTACAGGGACGGACTATGGCTACACCTTC.